This TCR beta chain was captured by sequencing in a study of cytomegalovirus exposure and HLA in healthy donors. General study points: Prediction of most subjects' HLA-A and HLA-B alleles by TCR beta sequences was reportedly accurate. A later analysis showed HLA-associated TCR beta chains outstripping equally common others in clonal expansion.

The PCR had 60 Vbeta and 13 Jbeta primers. The table came from immunoSEQ multiplex PCR; TCRdb's copy has only in-frame clones and leaves some out. The sample carries roughly 200,000 clones, about nine tenths recorded once. As to this clone: Its antigen is undetermined.

The TCR sequence derives from a man aged 30 to 39 in good health and CMV-seronegative. Sequencing was performed on PBMCs.

In nucleotides, the CDR3 is TGTGCCAGCAGCTTAGAAAGGAGGGGCCAGGAGACCCAGTACTTC. This sequence encodes CASSLERRGQETQYF. The genes are TRBV7-9 and TRBJ2-5; a weak D match, TRBD2 (6 bases). This CDR3 is built from 15 residues. Germline V CDR1 and CDR2: SEHNR, FQNEAQ (reference sequence). The germline V and J ends were trimmed by 1 base and 5 bases, with 14 bases remaining between them.